This T cell receptor beta chain was obtained from a study of T cells in localized non-small cell lung cancer. Whole-study findings and limits: T cell clonality was highest in uninvolved adjacent lung, above tumor. Across samples, adjacent lung featured a median around 56 of the top 100 tumor clones.

On this clone: Its cognate antigen is unknown.

Clones were sequenced by immunoSEQ multiplex PCR, and TCRdb holds only the in-frame ones, with some missing. The data hold around 100,000 clones, with roughly 90% observed a single time. V was shortened by 4 bases and J by 6 bases, with 13 bases between the two germline ends. The CDR3 covers 13 residues. Germline V gene data show CDR1 as SGHRS and CDR2 as YFSETQ. This specimen was peripheral blood, taken before any cancer treatment. This TCR derives from a man between 40 and 75 years old with stage I squamous cell lung carcinoma. This chain joins TRBV5-1 and TRBJ1-2; D gene ambiguous. CDR3 sequence reads: CASSKDSKDGYTF. In nucleotides, the CDR3 is TGCGCCAGCAGCAAGGACTCGAAAGATGGCTACACCTTC.